The next 15 T cell receptor beta chains were all read from a single sample in a study of T cell repertoires in cytomegalovirus infection. TCRdb re-called the reads with MiXCR, one entry per CDR3 protein. The table lists around 530,000 distinct CDR3 sequences, more than 20% of them singletons, with roughly an eighth in the top ten. The specimen sequenced was PBMCs. These receptors came from a human donor in good health (CMV status not recorded). Some clones in this sample may be carry-over from other donors' samples.

This clonotype appeared a few times. This rearrangement joins TRBV28 to TRBJ2-5; 9 nucleotides line up with TRBD2. CDR3 length equals 17 residues. The junction had 9 bases not matched to a gene; V was cut back by 2 bases and J by 2 bases. The germline CDR1 and CDR2 sequences are MDHEN and SYDVKM. The CDR3: CASSLLYLAGMQETQYF. CDR3 sequence (DNA): TGTGCCAGCAGTTTACTATATCTAGCGGGGATGCAAGAGACCCAGTACTTC. The full variable domain, completed using reference TRBV28 and TRBJ2-5, is DVKVTQSSRYLVKRTGEKVFLECVQDMDHENMFWYRQDPGLGLRLIYFSYDVKMKEKGDIPEGYSVSREKKERFSLILESASTNQTSMYLCASSLLYLAGMQETQYFGPGTRLLVL.

V and J are TRBV28 and TRBJ1-2, with D hard to call. Trimming shortened V by 6 bases and J by 4 bases, and 12 bases separated the two germline ends. The CDR3 runs 13 residues. Germline V gene sequence: CDR1 MDHEN, CDR2 SYDVKM. The CDR3 nucleotides are TGTGCCAGCAGCCTAAGGACGGCCTATGGCTACACCTTC. Protein sequence: CASSLRTAYGYTF.

The chain uses TRBV9 and TRBJ2-1, with 8 nucleotides matching TRBD2. The CDR3 consists of 16 residues. In germline, CDR1 is SGDLS, CDR2 YYNGEE. Trimming cost V 4 bases and J 6 bases; bases outside gene matches: 12. This CDR3 is CASSPRWASGSNEQFF. The CDR3 DNA reads TGTGCCAGCAGCCCCCGGTGGGCTAGCGGGTCCAATGAGCAGTTCTTC.

The rearrangement uses TRBV6-6 and TRBJ1-2; D not certain. The germline gives CDR1 MNHNY, CDR2 SVGAGI (reference sequence). V lost 0 bases, J lost 8 bases, and 16 bases lay in between. The length of the CDR3 is 15 residues. Here the CDR3 reads CASSYSASTKRGYTF. Here the CDR3 DNA reads TGTGCCAGCAGTTACTCTGCCAGTACGAAGAGGGGCTACACCTTC.

This chain connects TRBV6-5 to TRBJ1-6; no clear D. Germline lookup yields CDR1 MNHEY and CDR2 SVGAGI. With 2 bases removed from V and 7 bases from J, the gap between germline ends came to 9 bases. The CDR3 sequence is 14 residues long. Here the CDR3 reads CASSYGKRNSPLHF. In DNA form, the CDR3 reads TGTGCCAGCAGTTACGGGAAAAGGAATTCACCCCTCCACTTT.

CDR3 nucleotides: TGTGCCAGCAGCTTACCTAGCCGGTCAGATACGCAGTATTTT. Translation gives CASSLPSRSDTQYF. V and J are TRBV7-3 and TRBJ2-3, with TRBD2 as a possible D gene (5 bases). V lost 2 bases, J lost 4 bases, and 10 bases lay in between. The CDR3 is 14 amino acids. Germline V gives CDR1 SGHTA, CDR2 FQGTGA. Drawing the rest from reference TRBV7-3 and TRBJ2-3, the complete variable domain is GAGVSQTPSNKVTEKGKYVELRCDPISGHTALYWYRQSLGQGPEFLIYFQGTGAADDSGLPNDRFFAVRPEGSVSTLKIQRTERGDSAVYLCASSLPSRSDTQYFGPGTRLTVL.

This chain connects TRBV15 to TRBJ2-4; tentatively, D is TRBD2 (6 bases). The CDR3 is 15 residues long. Germline V lookup: CDR1 LNHNV, CDR2 YYDKDF (reference sequence). The V end lost 4 bases, the J end lost 8 bases, and 18 bases lay between the germline ends. CDR3 DNA sequence: TGTGCCACCAGCACAAGACTAGGGTTTGAAGACATTCAGTACTTC. It codes for CATSTRLGFEDIQYF.

The chain carries TRBV6-5 and TRBJ1-2; perhaps TRBD1 as D (6 bases). CDR1 and CDR2 from the germline V gene are MNHEY and SVGAGI. The V end lost 6 bases, the J end lost 4 bases, and 15 bases lay between the germline ends. There are 14 residues in the CDR3. CDR3 sequence: CASRSEQGPYGYTF. CDR3 DNA sequence: TGTGCCAGCAGATCAGAACAGGGTCCCTATGGCTACACCTTC.

The chain is built from TRBV15 and TRBJ2-7; 8 nucleotides line up with TRBD1. CDR3 length: 15 residues. J lost 6 bases, V lost 3 bases, and 10 bases had no gene match. Germline V CDR1 and CDR2: LNHNV, YYDKDF (reference sequence). The CDR3 loop is CATSRYLQGVGEQYV. For the CDR3, the DNA is TGTGCCACCAGCAGGTACTTACAGGGGGTCGGCGAGCAGTACGTC.

Only a few counts were recorded for this clonotype. The CDR3 DNA is TGTGCCAGCAGCTTATCACGGTTGAGGGGGCAAGCTCTTTATGAAGCTTTCTTT. Encoded protein: CASSLSRLRGQALYEAFF. J is TRBJ1-1 and V is TRBV7-9, with 7 bases lining up with TRBD1. Germline V gene data show CDR1 as SEHNR and CDR2 as FQNEAQ (reference sequence). Trimming cost V 2 bases and J 7 bases; bases outside gene matches: 19. The CDR3 extends over 18 amino acids.

This clonotype was counted only a few times. The rearrangement joins TRBV5-1 to TRBJ2-2, with 8 nucleotides matching TRBD1. The length of the CDR3 is 13 residues. CDR1 is SGHRS and CDR2 is YFSETQ in the germline V gene. V shed 7 bases, J shed 6 bases, and the junction held 5 bases outside the gene matches. The CDR3 bases are TGCGCCAGCTCCGGGACAGGTCCCGGGGAGCTGTTTTTT. As protein: CASSGTGPGELFF.

This clonotype was seen many times. The chain combines TRBV7-8 with TRBJ2-1; TRBD2 aligns across 10 bases. CDR1 is SGHVS, CDR2 FQNEAQ, per germline. The CDR3 is 18 amino acids. The J segment lost 6 bases and the V segment lost 5 bases, leaving 16 bases of the junction unmatched. DNA for the CDR3: TGTGCCAGCAGCCCTAGCCGTGCGTCCGGGACTAGCGTCAATGAGCAGTTCTTC. Its translation is CASSPSRASGTSVNEQFF.

This clonotype was observed a handful of times. The chain combines TRBV20-1 with TRBJ1-1; 11 bases align to TRBD1. The germline V gene has CDR1 DFQATT and CDR2 SNEGSKA (reference sequence). This CDR3 contains 17 residues. Unmatched junction bases numbered 17, after V lost 3 bases and J lost 8 bases. The CDR3 DNA is TGCAGTGCTAGCGCGAGAAGTTTTGGGACAGGGGGTAGCGAAGCTTTCTTT. Its translation is CSASARSFGTGGSEAFF.

The chain is built from TRBV19 and TRBJ1-1; D unclear. Trimming took 6 bases from V and 8 from J, leaving 13 bases between them. CDR3 length: 12 residues. Germline CDR1 is LNHDA and CDR2 is SQIVND (reference sequence). The CDR3 DNA sequence: TGTGCCAGTAGACCAACTAATGCGGAAGCTTTCTTT. Its translation: CASRPTNAEAFF.

The chain is built from TRBV5-6 and TRBJ1-1, with D tentatively TRBD1 (5 bases). The CDR3 has 14 amino acids. The germline V gene encodes CDR1 SGHDT and CDR2 YYEEEE. V dropped 6 bases and J dropped 11 bases, with 23 bases sitting between them. The DNA of the CDR3 is TGTGCCAGCACCCGGGGCAGGGACTATGGGCGGGCTTTCTTT. It encodes CASTRGRDYGRAFF.